Presented here are 26 T cell receptor beta chains from one specimen sequenced in a study of patients and donors after allogeneic stem cell transplantation. TCRdb independently ran MiXCR on the RT-PCR reads; one entry per CDR3 protein. The data contain 200,000 to 250,000 distinct CDR3 sequences, around 40% of them seen just once; the ten biggest clones take up roughly 12%. The sample was blood, either unsorted or a sorted T cell fraction (not recorded which). Receptors originate from a human donor who was either an allogeneic HSCT recipient or a stem cell or donor lymphocyte infusion donor (not recorded which). It is not recorded whose cells these are; they may come from a transplant donor.

The V and J genes are TRBV6-6 and TRBJ1-3, with D tentatively TRBD1 (5 bases). V was shortened by 8 bases and J by 4 bases, with 12 bases between the two germline ends. This CDR3 is 13 amino acids long. Germline V gene sequence: CDR1 MNHNY, CDR2 SVGAGI (reference sequence). CDR3 sequence: CASSGTAGNTIYF. CDR3 nucleotides: TGTGCCAGCTCCGGGACGGCGGGAAACACCATATATTTT.

CDR3 sequence (DNA): TGTGCCAGCAGCTTGGAAGGGACAGGGACACTGAACACTGAAGCTTTCTTT. Residues: CASSLEGTGTLNTEAFF. The chain couples TRBV5-6 to TRBJ1-1, with 9 bases aligning to TRBD1. V gave up 0 bases and J gave up 0 bases; unmatched junction bases: 6. The V gene's germline CDR1 is SGHDT and CDR2 YYEEEE. The CDR3 consists of 17 residues.

V and J are TRBV27 and TRBJ2-5; D remains unclear. The CDR3 is 14 residues long. V gave up 2 bases and J gave up 1 base, with 8 bases separating them. Germline values: CDR1 MNHEY, CDR2 SMNVEV (reference sequence). The CDR3 DNA sequence: TGTGCCAGCAGTTTACACCCCCGCCAAGAGACCCAGTACTTC. This codes for CASSLHPRQETQYF.

This chain uses TRBV3-1 with TRBJ1-6; D unclear. Germline-derived CDR1 and CDR2 are LGHDT and YNNKEL (reference sequence). The CDR3 has 14 amino acids. Trimming stripped 4 bases from V and 10 bases from J, with 14 bases between. Here the CDR3 reads CASSPVGSRSPLHF. CDR3 sequence (DNA): TGTGCCAGCAGCCCAGTTGGGTCCCGGTCACCCCTCCACTTT.

J is TRBJ1-2 and V is TRBV27, with a weak D call TRBD1 (6 bases). Germline CDR1 is MNHEY and CDR2 is SMNVEV (reference sequence). Trimming stripped 3 bases from V and 14 bases from J, with 16 bases between. CDR3 length equals 12 residues. The CDR3 reads CASSFRDMEFTF. The CDR3 DNA is TGTGCCAGCAGTTTCCGGGACATGGAGTTTACCTTC.

V and J are TRBV6-6 and TRBJ1-1; 7 bases are a match to TRBD1. The CDR3 loop spans 17 amino acids. V shed 5 bases and J 0 bases; nucleotides not matched to a gene: 12. Germline-derived CDR1 and CDR2 are MNHNY and SVGAGI (reference sequence). CDR3: CASSRGANRGLNTEAFF. In nucleotides, the CDR3 is TGTGCCAGCAGTCGAGGGGCTAACAGGGGCCTGAACACTGAAGCTTTCTTT.

This clonotype was seen more than once but under ten times. This rearrangement joins TRBV5-5 to TRBJ1-1; 12 bases are a match to TRBD1. V shed 6 bases and J 6 bases; nucleotides not matched to a gene: 12. This CDR3 has 16 residues. Germline CDR1 is SGHKS and CDR2 is YYEKEE (reference sequence). The CDR3 spells CASTLGDRGLFPEAFF. DNA for the CDR3: TGTGCCAGCACCCTGGGGGACAGGGGGCTATTTCCTGAAGCTTTCTTT. Full variable domain (outside the CDR3, taken from reference TRBV5-5 and TRBJ1-1): DAGVTQSPTHLIKTRGQQVTLRCSPISGHKSVSWYQQVLGQGPQFIFQYYEKEERGRGNFPDRFSARQFPNYSSELNVNALLLGDSALYLCASTLGDRGLFPEAFFGQGTRLTVV.

V gene TRBV12-3 or TRBV12-4 combines with J gene TRBJ1-1; no reliable D call. CDR3 length: 16 residues. V lost 1 base to trimming and J lost 3 bases, with 15 bases between them. CDR3 nucleotide sequence: TGTGCCAGCAGTTTAGACGGGTTTGGCGTATACACTGAAGCTTTCTTT. It is translated as CASSLDGFGVYTEAFF.

V is TRBV28 and J is TRBJ2-7, with D tentatively TRBD1 (5 bases). Germline values: CDR1 MDHEN, CDR2 SYDVKM. Trimming shortened V by 7 bases and J by 2 bases, and 15 bases separated the two germline ends. This CDR3 region has 14 residues. In DNA form, the CDR3 reads TGTGCCAGCACCAGGGTGCCCCACACCTACGAGCAGTACTTC. Translating gives CASTRVPHTYEQYF.

The V and J genes are TRBV7-7 and TRBJ2-5; TRBD1 matches 7 bases. This CDR3 is 15 amino acids long. Germline V gene lookup returns CDR1 SSHAT and CDR2 FNYEAQ (reference sequence). V lost 4 bases, J lost 2 bases, and 7 bases stayed unmatched. The CDR3 is CASSWSQGLQETQYF. The CDR3 region has the DNA TGTGCCAGCAGCTGGTCACAGGGGCTTCAAGAGACCCAGTACTTC.

This clonotype was counted a few times. This sequence joins TRBV11-2 and TRBJ2-2, with a possible D match to TRBD2 (6 bases). This CDR3 contains 14 residues. Trimming left V 0 bases short and J 6 bases short, with 8 bases between. Per germline, CDR1 SGHAT and CDR2 FQNNGV. The CDR3 region has the DNA TGTGCCAGCAGCTTAGAGCGGGGTGCCGGGGAGCTGTTTTTT. Translating gives CASSLERGAGELFF.

A single count supports this clonotype. The CDR3 region is CASSARGSYGYTF. CDR3 nucleotides: TGCGCCAGCAGCGCCCGCGGGAGCTATGGCTACACCTTC. The J gene is TRBJ1-2, the V gene TRBV5-1; no firm D call. The CDR3 runs to 13 residues. Germline CDR1 reads SGHRS; CDR2 reads YFSETQ. V dropped 4 bases and J dropped 4 bases, with 11 bases sitting between them.

The CDR3 coding sequence is TGTGCCATCAGTGCGGGGGCCGGCTATGGCTACACCTTC. This sequence encodes CAISAGAGYGYTF. The chain combines TRBV10-3 with TRBJ1-2; maybe TRBD1 (6 bases). The V gene's germline CDR1 is ENHRY and CDR2 SYGVKD. This CDR3 has 13 amino acids. The ends were cut back, 4 bases at V and 4 bases at J, with 10 bases in the middle.

This clonotype was observed a few times. V usage is TRBV5-5 and J usage is TRBJ1-2; possibly TRBD1 for D (6 bases). Germline values: CDR1 SGHKS, CDR2 YYEKEE (reference sequence). The CDR3 extends over 15 amino acids. Trimming stripped 0 bases from V and 2 bases from J, with 11 bases between. CDR3 DNA sequence: TGTGCCAGCAGCTTGGAAGGGGGTGAGAACTATGGCTACACCTTC. Its protein product is CASSLEGGENYGYTF.

This clonotype was counted a few times. The chain links TRBV18 to TRBJ1-6; 7 bases map to TRBD1. V shed 5 bases, J shed 10 bases, and the junction held 5 bases outside the gene matches. The CDR3 length is 13 residues. Germline-derived CDR1 and CDR2 are KGHSH and LQKENI. CDR3 bases: TGTGCCAGCTCAGCCACGACAGGGTCACCCCTCCACTTT. This translates into CASSATTGSPLHF.

This clonotype has a handful of counts. The rearrangement links TRBV7-9 to TRBJ1-5, with D unclear. The CDR3 covers 16 residues. CDR1 and CDR2 (germline): SEHNR, FQNEAQ (reference sequence). V was pared by 1 base and J by 3 bases, with 13 bases between. CDR3 region: CASSLDGGWPNQPQHF. The CDR3 nucleotides read TGTGCCAGCAGCTTAGATGGTGGCTGGCCCAATCAGCCCCAGCATTTT.

The rearrangement links TRBV12-3 or TRBV12-4 to TRBJ1-6; 7 nucleotides match TRBD1. This CDR3 region has 15 residues. The V gene end was trimmed by 4 bases and the J gene end by 11 bases; junction bases not matched to a gene: 11. CDR3 sequence reads: CASSYDDRENPPLHF. The CDR3, as DNA: TGTGCCAGCAGTTACGACGACAGGGAGAATCCACCCCTCCACTTT.

This clonotype was detected a few times. CDR3 coding DNA: TGTGCCAGCAGCTTACGAGGGGGCCGCTATGGCTACACCTTC. It translates to CASSLRGGRYGYTF. The chain joins TRBV7-2 to TRBJ1-2; 7 nucleotides agree with TRBD1. V lost 2 bases, J lost 4 bases, and 4 bases stayed unmatched. Germline loops: CDR1 SGHTA, CDR2 FQGNSA. CDR3 length: 14 amino acids.

This clonotype was detected only a few times. The gene calls are TRBV12-3 or TRBV12-4 and TRBJ1-1, with D maybe TRBD1 (5 bases). V was trimmed by 1 base and J by 5 bases, leaving 11 bases between them. This CDR3 spans 14 amino acids. CDR3 residues: CASSLEFGGTEAFF. Here the CDR3 DNA reads TGTGCCAGCAGTTTAGAGTTTGGGGGAACTGAAGCTTTCTTT.

The chain has TRBV2 and TRBJ1-1; 7 nucleotides line up with TRBD1. Per the germline V gene, CDR1 is SNHLY and CDR2 is FYNNEI. V gave up 7 bases and J gave up 4 bases; unmatched junction bases: 9. This CDR3 has 14 amino acids. The CDR3 here is CASIIDRAVTEAFF. The CDR3 nucleotides read TGTGCCAGCATCATCGACAGGGCGGTCACTGAAGCTTTCTTT.

This clonotype was observed a handful of times. The chain recombines TRBV20-1 with TRBJ1-5; no reliable D call. Germline V gene sequence: CDR1 DFQATT, CDR2 SNEGSKA (reference sequence). This CDR3 contains 12 residues. V was trimmed by 3 bases and J by 7 bases, leaving 10 bases between them. CDR3 protein: CSASRSGQPQHF. The DNA of the CDR3 is TGCAGTGCTAGCCGCAGTGGGCAGCCCCAGCATTTT.

This chain uses TRBV13 with TRBJ1-3; possible D gene TRBD1, 6 bases. Germline CDR1 is PRHDT and CDR2 is FYEKMQ (reference sequence). Trimming cost V 4 bases and J 6 bases, with 16 bases left between them. The CDR3 spans 15 residues. As DNA, the CDR3 is TGTGCCAGCAGCTCCACAGGGTTTCCAATAAACACCATATATTTT. Translating it yields CASSSTGFPINTIYF.

The chain has TRBV4-3 and TRBJ1-3; 7 nucleotides agree with TRBD1. The CDR3 runs to 17 residues. V gave up 1 base and J gave up 1 base; unmatched junction bases: 7. Germline values: CDR1 LGHNA, CDR2 YSLEER. CDR3 coding DNA: TGCGCCAGCAGCCAAGCCCCCAGGGGGAGATCTGGAAACACCATATATTTT. It is translated as CASSQAPRGRSGNTIYF.

This clonotype was seen a handful of times. CDR3 DNA sequence: TGTGCCCCCCTAAACAGGGGAGGTTGGACTGAAGCTTTCTTT. Encoded protein: CAPLNRGGWTEAFF. This sequence joins TRBV24-1 and TRBJ1-1, with 7 bases aligning to TRBD1. Trimming removed 12 bases from V and 5 bases from J; junction bases left unmatched: 14. The CDR3 is 14 residues long. Germline lookup yields CDR1 KGHDR and CDR2 SFDVKD.

J is TRBJ1-1 and V is TRBV5-1; D gene ambiguous. V gave up 0 bases and J gave up 0 bases, with 9 bases separating them. CDR3 length: 15 residues. From germline, CDR1 is SGHRS and CDR2 YFSETQ. CDR3 nucleotide sequence: TGCGCCAGCAGCTTGGATCAGTCCCTGAACACTGAAGCTTTCTTT. This encodes CASSLDQSLNTEAFF.

This clonotype was seen a few times. This rearrangement joins TRBV12-3 or TRBV12-4 to TRBJ1-2, with 7 positions matching TRBD1. This CDR3 region has 13 residues. V dropped 1 base and J dropped 7; count of bases not matched to a gene: 3. Written as DNA, the CDR3 is TGTGCCAGCAGTTTAGAAGGGGGCGGTGGCTACACCTTC. Amino acid sequence: CASSLEGGGGYTF.